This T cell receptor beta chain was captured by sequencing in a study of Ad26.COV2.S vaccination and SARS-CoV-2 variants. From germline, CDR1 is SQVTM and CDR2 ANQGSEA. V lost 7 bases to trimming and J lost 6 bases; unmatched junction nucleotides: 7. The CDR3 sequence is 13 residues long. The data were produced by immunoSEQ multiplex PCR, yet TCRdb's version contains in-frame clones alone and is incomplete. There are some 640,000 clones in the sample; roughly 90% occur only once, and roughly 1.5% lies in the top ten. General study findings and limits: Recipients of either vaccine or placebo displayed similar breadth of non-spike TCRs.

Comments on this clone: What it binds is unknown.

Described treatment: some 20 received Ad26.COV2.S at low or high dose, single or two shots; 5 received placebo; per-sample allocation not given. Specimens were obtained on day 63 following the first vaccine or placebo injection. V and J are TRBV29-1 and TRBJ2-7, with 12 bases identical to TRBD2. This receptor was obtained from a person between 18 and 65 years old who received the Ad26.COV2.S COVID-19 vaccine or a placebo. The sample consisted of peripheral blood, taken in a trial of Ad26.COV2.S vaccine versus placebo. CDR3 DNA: TGCAGCGCCCTAGCGGGAGGGCCTAGCGAGCAGTACTTC. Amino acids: CSALAGGPSEQYF.